Included here is one T cell receptor beta chain sequence, with context. Clones were read by immunoSEQ multiplex PCR, and TCRdb kept only the in-frame ones, dropping some. The profile shows nearly 25,000 clones, roughly 90% of them singletons. The data were obtained in a study of T cells in localized non-small cell lung cancer. Trimming removed 2 bases from V and 7 bases from J; junction bases left unmatched: 8. Germline CDR1 reads MRHNA; CDR2 reads SNTAGT. This CDR3 region has 16 residues. The sample consisted of peripheral blood, taken before any cancer treatment. The chain recombines TRBV6-4 with TRBJ1-4, with TRBD1 matching 9 bases. The source is a man aged 40-75 years with stage III squamous cell lung carcinoma. The CDR3 is CASSDGFGQGTEKLFF. DNA for the CDR3: TGTGCCAGCAGTGACGGGTTCGGACAGGGGACTGAAAAACTGTTTTTT.